The present T cell receptor beta chain was sequenced within a study of blood T cell repertoires in COVID-19. Study at large: Samples of COVID-19 (acute and convalescent) were obtained from the United States, Italy and Spain. Nucleic acid was either cDNA or gDNA, and it came from T cells, B-cell-depleted T cells, or PBMCs.

Data came from immunoSEQ multiplex PCR; TCRdb stores just in-frame clones and leaves some out. The table includes about 120,000 clones, 80% detected once. CDR1 SGHAT and CDR2 FQDESV come from the germline V gene (reference sequence). The CDR3 extends over 13 amino acids. Deletions cut 1 base from V and 12 bases from J, with 16 bases between. The J gene is TRBJ2-7, the V gene TRBV11-1, with D perhaps matching TRBD2 (5 bases). This clonotype was sampled from a man between 60 and 70 years old with active or convalescent COVID-19. Sequencing input: peripheral blood. This CDR3 is CASSLEWSREPYF. DNA for the CDR3: TGTGCCAGCAGCTTAGAGTGGTCGAGGGAACCGTACTTC.